The 10 T cell receptor beta chains in this list originate from one sample, sequenced in a study of CD8+ T cells in alopecia areata. In each case, RNA was isolated and then reverse transcribed into cDNA as the sequencing template. Libraries were prepared by immunoSEQ multiplex PCR; TCRdb keeps only in-frame clonotypes and omits some of them. The data show some 170,000 clones, around 58% seen once. Treatment defined: oral pan-JAK inhibitor, 5-10 mg twice daily. This material consisted of CD4+ T cells sorted from blood, taken between weeks 55 and 65, from a patient treated with tofacitinib. Receptors were obtained from a human donor with alopecia areata.

This clone was seen a handful of times. Within the sample, other DNA sequences also encode this same CDR3. The V call is TRBV29-1, the J call TRBJ2-1, with 10 bases lining up with TRBD1. Trimming at V came to 7 bases and at J to 7 bases, leaving 4 bases not matched to a gene. The CDR3 extends over 12 amino acids. The V gene's germline CDR1 is SQVTM and CDR2 ANQGSEA. CDR3 DNA: TGCAGCGCCAGGACAGGGGGGAATGAGCAGTTCTTC. Protein sequence: CSARTGGNEQFF.

The CDR3 DNA reads as TGCAGCGTCCGCGACCCAATGACAGGGGGCAACTATGGCTACACCTTC. Its protein product is CSVRDPMTGGNYGYTF. This chain uses TRBV29-1 with TRBJ1-2, with 10 bases identical to TRBD1. Trimming removed 6 bases from V and 2 bases from J; junction bases left unmatched: 12. The CDR3 length is 16 residues. Germline CDR1 reads SQVTM; CDR2 reads ANQGSEA.

The chain has TRBV7-8 and TRBJ2-1; no clear D. The CDR3 totals 11 residues. CDR1 is SGHVS and CDR2 is FQNEAQ in the germline V gene. Trimming cost V 4 bases and J 6 bases, with 4 bases left between them. The CDR3 region is CASSSTNEQFF. The CDR3 DNA sequence: TGTGCCAGCAGCTCCACCAATGAGCAGTTCTTC.

The V call is TRBV30, the J call TRBJ2-2, with 10 positions matching TRBD2. Losses at the gene ends were 2 bases for V and 5 bases for J; bases not matched to a gene: 11. This CDR3 region has 17 residues. Germline values: CDR1 GTSNPN, CDR2 SVGIG (reference sequence). This CDR3 is CAWSRIAGGLETGELFF. CDR3 coding DNA: TGTGCCTGGAGTCGGATAGCGGGGGGTCTAGAGACCGGGGAGCTGTTTTTT.

The chain couples TRBV1 to TRBJ2-7; TRBD2 is taken as the D call from the table, unchecked against the DNA. TRBV1 is noted as a pseudogene. This CDR3 has 12 amino acids. CDR3 in DNA: TGCACCAGCAGCCAAGAGGGAGGCGAGCAGTACTTC. Translated, it gives CTSSQEGGEQYF.

On this clone: Other DNA sequences within the sample encode an identical CDR3. The chain couples TRBV9 to TRBJ1-2, with D unclear. The germline V and J ends were trimmed by 2 bases and 5 bases, with 7 bases remaining between them. CDR3 length: 12 amino acids. Germline CDR1 reads SGDLS; CDR2 reads YYNGEE. This chain's CDR3 is CASSVTTYGYTF. In DNA form, the CDR3 reads TGTGCCAGCAGCGTGACGACTTATGGCTACACCTTC. The variable domain in full, completed from reference TRBV9 and TRBJ1-2, reads DSGVTQTPKHLITATGQRVTLRCSPRSGDLSVYWYQQSLDQGLQFLIQYYNGEERAKGNILERFSAQQFPDLHSELNLSSLELGDSALYFCASSVTTYGYTFGSGTRLTVV.

This chain connects TRBV4-2 to TRBJ1-5, with D unclear. Germline V gene sequence: CDR1 LGHNA, CDR2 YNFKEQ. With 0 bases removed from V and 4 bases from J, the gap between germline ends came to 4 bases. The CDR3 has 13 amino acids. This CDR3 is CASSQDLNQPQHF. Written as DNA, the CDR3 is TGTGCCAGCAGCCAAGACCTAAATCAGCCCCAGCATTTT.

This clone showed up just a few times. The chain uses TRBV7-9 and TRBJ2-1; 11 bases match TRBD2. The CDR3 has 16 amino acids. Per germline, CDR1 SEHNR and CDR2 FQNEAQ (reference sequence). Trimming at V came to 1 base and at J to 6 bases, leaving 5 bases not matched to a gene. The CDR3 sequence is CASSLGSGGAFNEQFF. The CDR3 region has the DNA TGTGCCAGCAGCTTAGGTAGCGGGGGGGCATTCAATGAGCAGTTCTTC.

The V and J genes are TRBV30 and TRBJ1-6; D not resolved. The CDR3 consists of 14 residues. Germline V lookup: CDR1 GTSNPN, CDR2 SVGIG (reference sequence). V lost 7 bases, J lost 5 bases, and 15 bases lay in between. The CDR3, as DNA: TGTGCCTCCCAGCGGGGAGTTAATAATTCACCCCTCCACTTT. It translates to CASQRGVNNSPLHF.

This clone was seen only a few times. The chain combines TRBV23-1 with TRBJ2-2, with TRBD1 identical over 7 bases. TRBV23-1 is annotated as an ORF whose role is uncertain. V trimming: 1 base; J trimming: 5 bases; junction bases outside the gene matches: 1. CDR3 length: 14 residues. CDR3 amino acids: CASSQFRGTGELFF. CDR3 sequence (DNA): TGCGCCAGCAGTCAATTCAGGGGGACCGGGGAGCTGTTTTTT.